These T cell receptor beta chains were read from a single sample in a study of response to subunit inactivated influenza vaccine. MiXCR was run by TCRdb on the RT-PCR reads, yielding one entry per CDR3 protein. The repertoire has fewer than 800,000 distinct CDR3 sequences, approximately 14% of them found once; the top ten carry roughly 10%. Sequenced here: PBMCs from blood, sampled roughly 13 days after vaccination. Every receptor here comes from a man aged 50 to 59 who received an inactivated influenza vaccine. Each CDR3 is given with its conserved first and last residue. Fields, in order: V gene, D gene, clone size, J gene, CDR3 DNA, CDR3 protein. D genes are given only for firm matches. The size of a clone is reported for some rows only, either as once, few or many, or as a class for expanded clones.

v_call: TRBV7-9; d_call: TRBD1; clone_size: many; j_call: TRBJ1-6; cdr3_nt: TGTGCCAGCAGCGGGGGACAGTTTAATTCACCCCTCCACTTT; cdr3_aa: CASSGGQFNSPLHF
v_call: TRBV6-1; d_call: NA; clone_size: NA; j_call: TRBJ1-1; cdr3_nt: TGTGCCAGCAGACTACGGACAAGGCCTGAAGCTTTCTTT; cdr3_aa: CASRLRTRPEAFF
v_call: TRBV4-3; d_call: TRBD1; clone_size: NA; j_call: TRBJ2-3; cdr3_nt: TGCGCCAGCAGCCAAGAGGGACAGTGTGATACGCAGTATTTT; cdr3_aa: CASSQEGQCDTQYF
v_call: TRBV7-6; d_call: NA; clone_size: NA; j_call: TRBJ1-1; cdr3_nt: TGTGCCAGCAGCTTAGTAAGAGGGCTGAACACTGAAGCTTTCTTT; cdr3_aa: CASSLVRGLNTEAFF
v_call: TRBV11-2; d_call: NA; clone_size: NA; j_call: TRBJ2-1; cdr3_nt: TGTGCCAGCAGCTTATCGGTGGTCAATAAGCAGTTCTTC; cdr3_aa: CASSLSVVNKQFF
v_call: TRBV20-1; d_call: NA; clone_size: many; j_call: TRBJ2-7; cdr3_nt: TGCAGTGCTAGAGAAGGGGACCCGGACCGCGACGAGCAGTACTTC; cdr3_aa: CSAREGDPDRDEQYF
v_call: TRBV6-5; d_call: NA; clone_size: NA; j_call: TRBJ1-2; cdr3_nt: TGTGCCAGCAGTTACTCGGGGGGCCATGGCTACACCTTC; cdr3_aa: CASSYSGGHGYTF
v_call: TRBV6-1; d_call: NA; clone_size: NA; j_call: TRBJ2-7; cdr3_nt: TGTGCCAGCAGCCCACGGGACACCTACGAGCAGTACTTC; cdr3_aa: CASSPRDTYEQYF
v_call: TRBV29-1; d_call: NA; clone_size: NA; j_call: TRBJ1-2; cdr3_nt: TGCAGCGTTGTGCTCCCCGGAGATTATGGCTACACCTTC; cdr3_aa: CSVVLPGDYGYTF
v_call: TRBV5-1; d_call: NA; clone_size: few; j_call: TRBJ2-1; cdr3_nt: TGCGCCAGCAGCTTGAGGGCTAGCGTAAAATACAATGAGCAGTTCTTC; cdr3_aa: CASSLRASVKYNEQFF
v_call: TRBV6-6; d_call: NA; clone_size: few; j_call: TRBJ2-3; cdr3_nt: TGTGCCAGCAGTTACTCGGTCGATACGCAGTATTTT; cdr3_aa: CASSYSVDTQYF
v_call: TRBV29-1; d_call: NA; clone_size: many; j_call: TRBJ2-7; cdr3_nt: TGCAGCGTTGAAGATGAGGGCGGTGGGTACCACGAGCAGTACTTC; cdr3_aa: CSVEDEGGGYHEQYF
v_call: TRBV6-1; d_call: TRBD1; clone_size: NA; j_call: TRBJ2-1; cdr3_nt: TGTGCCAGCAGGCGGGGACAGGGTGGAGATGAGCAGTTCTTC; cdr3_aa: CASRRGQGGDEQFF
v_call: TRBV5-5; d_call: TRBD1; clone_size: NA; j_call: TRBJ1-5; cdr3_nt: TGTGCCAGCAGCTTATGGACAGGAGATCAGCCCCAGCATTTT; cdr3_aa: CASSLWTGDQPQHF
v_call: TRBV6-1; d_call: NA; clone_size: few; j_call: TRBJ1-2; cdr3_nt: TGTGCCAGCAGTCCCGGGACAAAATATGGCTACACCTTC; cdr3_aa: CASSPGTKYGYTF
v_call: TRBV5-1; d_call: NA; clone_size: NA; j_call: TRBJ2-3; cdr3_nt: TGCGCCAGCAGCTTGGATCCGAGGAGGGGGTTAGCAGATACGCAGTATTTT; cdr3_aa: CASSLDPRRGLADTQYF
v_call: TRBV10-3; d_call: TRBD1; clone_size: few; j_call: TRBJ1-5; cdr3_nt: TGTGCCATCAGGGACAGGGAGGATCAGCCCCAGCATTTT; cdr3_aa: CAIRDREDQPQHF
v_call: TRBV20-1; d_call: NA; clone_size: few; j_call: TRBJ2-1; cdr3_nt: TGCAGTGCTAGTGCGGTTCTTTCCGGGAGCTCCTACAATGAGCAGTTCTTC; cdr3_aa: CSASAVLSGSSYNEQFF
v_call: TRBV12-3/TRBV12-4; d_call: NA; clone_size: NA; j_call: TRBJ1-6; cdr3_nt: TGTGCCAGCAGTTTATCCAGGGTTGAATCACCCCTCCACTTT; cdr3_aa: CASSLSRVESPLHF
v_call: TRBV12-3/TRBV12-4; d_call: TRBD1; clone_size: few; j_call: TRBJ2-1; cdr3_nt: TGTGCCAGCAGTTCCCGGGACAGGGGGTCTGAGCAGTTCTTC; cdr3_aa: CASSSRDRGSEQFF
v_call: TRBV20-1; d_call: TRBD2; clone_size: few; j_call: TRBJ2-1; cdr3_nt: TGCAGTGCTACTCGAATCTCAGCGGGAGTTTCCTACAATGAGCAGTTCTTC; cdr3_aa: CSATRISAGVSYNEQFF
v_call: TRBV21-1; d_call: NA; clone_size: few; j_call: TRBJ2-5; cdr3_nt: TGTGCCAGCCACAAAGGGGGACTAGCGGGAGAAGAGACCCAGTACTTC; cdr3_aa: CASHKGGLAGEETQYF
v_call: TRBV3-1; d_call: NA; clone_size: few; j_call: TRBJ2-2; cdr3_nt: TGTGCCAGCAGCCCCGGAGGCGGGGAGCTGTTTTTT; cdr3_aa: CASSPGGGELFF
v_call: TRBV10-3; d_call: NA; clone_size: many; j_call: TRBJ2-5; cdr3_nt: TGTGCCATCAGTCAGGGAGGCCAAAAGACCCAGTACTTC; cdr3_aa: CAISQGGQKTQYF
v_call: TRBV12-3/TRBV12-4; d_call: NA; clone_size: NA; j_call: TRBJ2-4; cdr3_nt: TGTGCCAGCAGTTTATCAGGGCTGATGTTAGACATTCAGTACTTC; cdr3_aa: CASSLSGLMLDIQYF
v_call: TRBV7-9; d_call: NA; clone_size: few; j_call: TRBJ1-6; cdr3_nt: TGTGCCAGCAGCCAGGCGAGGGATTCACCCCTCCACTTT; cdr3_aa: CASSQARDSPLHF
v_call: TRBV29-1; d_call: NA; clone_size: few; j_call: TRBJ2-3; cdr3_nt: TGCAGCGTTGCCCAGGGGAATGACAGATACGGTCCCGGTCCGGATACGCAGTATTTT; cdr3_aa: CSVAQGNDRYGPGPDTQYF
v_call: TRBV20-1; d_call: NA; clone_size: few; j_call: TRBJ1-6; cdr3_nt: TGCAGTGCTAAGGTTGCCGGTGATAATTCACCCCTCCACTTT; cdr3_aa: CSAKVAGDNSPLHF
v_call: TRBV5-6; d_call: NA; clone_size: many; j_call: TRBJ2-7; cdr3_nt: TGTGCCAGCAGCCCCTTGGACAGTACCTACGAGCAGTACTTC; cdr3_aa: CASSPLDSTYEQYF
v_call: TRBV7-6; d_call: NA; clone_size: NA; j_call: TRBJ2-2; cdr3_nt: TGTGCCAGCAGCTTAGAACCCCAGGGACCAGGCACCGGGGAGCTGTTTTTT; cdr3_aa: CASSLEPQGPGTGELFF
v_call: TRBV28; d_call: NA; clone_size: NA; j_call: TRBJ1-5; cdr3_nt: TGTGCCAGCAGTTCTCTTACACAGGGTTCCAATCAGCCCCAGCATTTT; cdr3_aa: CASSSLTQGSNQPQHF
v_call: TRBV12-3/TRBV12-4; d_call: NA; clone_size: few; j_call: TRBJ2-3; cdr3_nt: TGTGCCAGCAGTTCCAGGGCCTTAGGGGCTATCGATACGCAGTATTTT; cdr3_aa: CASSSRALGAIDTQYF
v_call: TRBV20-1; d_call: NA; clone_size: few; j_call: TRBJ2-3; cdr3_nt: TGCAGTGCTACTCGAGGGTCGGTCCGCGATACGCAGTATTTT; cdr3_aa: CSATRGSVRDTQYF
v_call: TRBV12-3/TRBV12-4; d_call: TRBD2; clone_size: NA; j_call: TRBJ2-2; cdr3_nt: TGTGCCAGCACCCCGGGACTAGGCGCTTTCGGGGAGCTGTTTTTT; cdr3_aa: CASTPGLGAFGELFF
v_call: TRBV2; d_call: NA; clone_size: NA; j_call: TRBJ2-2; cdr3_nt: TGTGCCAGCAGTCTCCAGGGAATAGACACCGGGGAGCTGTTTTTT; cdr3_aa: CASSLQGIDTGELFF
v_call: TRBV11-1; d_call: TRBD2; clone_size: many; j_call: TRBJ2-1; cdr3_nt: TGTGCCAGCAGCTACGAGACTAGCCTAGGCCCCTACAATGAGCAGTTCTTC; cdr3_aa: CASSYETSLGPYNEQFF
v_call: TRBV6-2/TRBV6-3; d_call: NA; clone_size: few; j_call: TRBJ2-2; cdr3_nt: TGTGCCAGCAGCCACGGGCGGGGGGAGCTGTTTTTT; cdr3_aa: CASSHGRGELFF
v_call: TRBV11-2; d_call: NA; clone_size: many; j_call: TRBJ2-5; cdr3_nt: TGTGCCAGCAGCGGGTCATTATATCCCCACTTC; cdr3_aa: CASSGSLYPHF
v_call: TRBV5-1; d_call: NA; clone_size: NA; j_call: TRBJ2-3; cdr3_nt: TGCGCCAGCAGCTTGGCGACGGCGGCAGATACGCAGTATTTT; cdr3_aa: CASSLATAADTQYF
v_call: TRBV7-2; d_call: NA; clone_size: few; j_call: TRBJ1-3; cdr3_nt: TGTGCCAGCAGCTCAAAAGGGACTAGAAGCTCTGGAAACACCATATATTTT; cdr3_aa: CASSSKGTRSSGNTIYF
v_call: TRBV30; d_call: NA; clone_size: NA; j_call: TRBJ2-7; cdr3_nt: TGTGCCGGTGGGACCCCGGGCGGAGAGCAGTACTTC; cdr3_aa: CAGGTPGGEQYF
v_call: TRBV5-1; d_call: NA; clone_size: few; j_call: TRBJ2-7; cdr3_nt: TGCGCCAGCAAACCAGGGACATGGACCTACGAGCAGTACTTC; cdr3_aa: CASKPGTWTYEQYF
v_call: TRBV10-3; d_call: NA; clone_size: NA; j_call: TRBJ2-7; cdr3_nt: TGTGCCATCAGAGGGGAGCTAGGGGAGCAGTACTTC; cdr3_aa: CAIRGELGEQYF
v_call: TRBV20-1; d_call: NA; clone_size: few; j_call: TRBJ2-7; cdr3_nt: TGCAGTGCTAGGGTGCAGGGAGATCACGAGCAGTACTTC; cdr3_aa: CSARVQGDHEQYF
v_call: TRBV29-1; d_call: NA; clone_size: NA; j_call: TRBJ1-1; cdr3_nt: TGCAGCCCGTCGATGGCTGAAGCTTTCTTT; cdr3_aa: CSPSMAEAFF
v_call: TRBV5-1; d_call: NA; clone_size: few; j_call: TRBJ2-7; cdr3_nt: TGCGCCAGCAGCTTAGTGACGCGGTTCTCCTACGAGCAGTACTTC; cdr3_aa: CASSLVTRFSYEQYF
v_call: TRBV16; d_call: NA; clone_size: few; j_call: TRBJ2-1; cdr3_nt: TGTGCCAGCAGCAAACAGGGAAGTGAGCAGTTCTTC; cdr3_aa: CASSKQGSEQFF
v_call: TRBV7-9; d_call: TRBD2; clone_size: few; j_call: TRBJ2-1; cdr3_nt: TGTGCCAGCAGCTTATCCAGCGGGATTGACAATGAGCAGTTCTTC; cdr3_aa: CASSLSSGIDNEQFF
v_call: TRBV10-3; d_call: NA; clone_size: NA; j_call: TRBJ1-6; cdr3_nt: TGTGCCATCAGTGAGTGGCAGGGTGATTCACCCCTCCACTTT; cdr3_aa: CAISEWQGDSPLHF
v_call: TRBV7-9; d_call: NA; clone_size: NA; j_call: TRBJ1-6; cdr3_nt: TGTGCCAGCAGCACCCAAGATTCACCCCTCCACTTT; cdr3_aa: CASSTQDSPLHF
v_call: TRBV7-2; d_call: TRBD2; clone_size: NA; j_call: TRBJ2-3; cdr3_nt: TGTGCCAGCAGCTTAAACGGGGGGGGACGCACAGATACGCAGTATTTT; cdr3_aa: CASSLNGGGRTDTQYF
v_call: TRBV6-4; d_call: TRBD1; clone_size: few; j_call: TRBJ1-2; cdr3_nt: TGTGCCAGCAGGGGGGACAGCCCCTACTATGGCTACACCTTC; cdr3_aa: CASRGDSPYYGYTF